The rows below give T cell receptor beta chains drawn from one sample of a study of OX40 agonist ivuxolimab in advanced cancers. Produced via immunoSEQ multiplex PCR; TCRdb's table is partial and in-frame only. The sample yields 48,000 or so clones, 92% seen once. Source: CD4+ or CD8+ T cells sorted from blood, taken in a trial of the OX40 agonist ivuxolimab. All receptors derive from an adult with an advanced solid tumor such as melanoma, head and neck, liver or kidney cancer. Each CDR3 is given with its conserved first and last residue. Each record gives: V gene, J gene, CDR3 protein.

TRBV7-8	TRBJ2-7	CASSRTGLYEQYF
TRBV27	TRBJ2-1	CASSLLGKTYNEQFF
TRBV9	TRBJ2-7	CASSVGYLRHYEQYF
TRBV6-1	TRBJ1-2	CASSELNNNYGYTF
TRBV9	TRBJ1-6	CASSASRVGSYNSPLHF
TRBV19	TRBJ1-6	CASSNPQDTWSSPLHF
TRBV7-2	TRBJ1-1	CASSLFSRITMNTEAFF
TRBV5-4	TRBJ2-3	CASSFSTSGGSTDTQYF
TRBV19	TRBJ1-2	CASSIDLEGRWNYGYTF
TRBV29-1	TRBJ1-2	CSVEDQGRGLDGYTF
TRBV27	TRBJ2-3	CASSHKWGSTDTQYF
TRBV10-3	TRBJ1-1	CAISESRQGAGTEAFF
TRBV6-5	TRBJ1-1	CASNPQGQENTEAFF
TRBV7-6	TRBJ1-6	CASSRHQDRSSYNSPLHF